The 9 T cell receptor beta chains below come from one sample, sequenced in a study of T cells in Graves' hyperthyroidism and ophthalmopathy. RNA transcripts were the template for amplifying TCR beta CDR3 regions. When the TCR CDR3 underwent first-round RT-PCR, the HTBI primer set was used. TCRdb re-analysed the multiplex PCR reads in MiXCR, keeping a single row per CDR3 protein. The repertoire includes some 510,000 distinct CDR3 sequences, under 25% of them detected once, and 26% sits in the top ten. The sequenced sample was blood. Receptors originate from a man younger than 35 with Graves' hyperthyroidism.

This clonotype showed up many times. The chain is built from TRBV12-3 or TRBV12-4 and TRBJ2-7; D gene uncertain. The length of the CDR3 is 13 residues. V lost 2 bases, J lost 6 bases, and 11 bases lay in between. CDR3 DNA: TGTGCCAGCAGTTTAAAAGTTGGTCTCGAGCAGTACTTC. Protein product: CASSLKVGLEQYF.

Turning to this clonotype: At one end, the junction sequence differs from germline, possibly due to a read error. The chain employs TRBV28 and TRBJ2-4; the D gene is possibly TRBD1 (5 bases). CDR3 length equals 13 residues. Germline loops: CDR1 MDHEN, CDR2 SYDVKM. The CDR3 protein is CASISTREDIKYF. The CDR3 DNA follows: TGTGCCAGCATCTCAACCCGAGAGGACATTAAGTACTTC.

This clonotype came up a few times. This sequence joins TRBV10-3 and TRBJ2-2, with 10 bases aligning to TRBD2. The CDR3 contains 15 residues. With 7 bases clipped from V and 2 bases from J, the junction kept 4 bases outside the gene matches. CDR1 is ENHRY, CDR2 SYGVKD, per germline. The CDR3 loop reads CAINPSGGNTGELFF. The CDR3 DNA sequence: TGTGCCATCAACCCTAGCGGGGGCAACACCGGGGAGCTGTTTTTT.

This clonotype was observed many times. In nucleotides, the CDR3 is TGTGCCTCCGGCGGGACCGCCGAGCAGTACTTC. Translating gives CASGGTAEQYF. The chain is built from TRBV12-3 or TRBV12-4 and TRBJ2-7, with D possibly being TRBD2 (6 bases). The CDR3 length is 11 residues. V lost 11 bases and J 6 bases, leaving 14 bases between the germline ends.

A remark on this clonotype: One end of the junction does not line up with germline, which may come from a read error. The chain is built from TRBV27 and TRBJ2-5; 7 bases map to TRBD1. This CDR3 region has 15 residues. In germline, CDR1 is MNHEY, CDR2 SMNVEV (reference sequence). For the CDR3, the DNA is TGTGCCAGCAGTACCGGGACAGCCCGTCAAGAGACCCGGTACTTC. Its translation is CASSTGTARQETRYF.

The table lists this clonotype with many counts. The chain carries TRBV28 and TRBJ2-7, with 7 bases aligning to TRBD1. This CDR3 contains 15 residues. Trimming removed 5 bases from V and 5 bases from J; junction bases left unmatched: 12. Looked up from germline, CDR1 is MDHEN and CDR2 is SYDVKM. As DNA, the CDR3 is TGTGCCAGCAGTCCCGCCGGGACAGCCAACGACGAGCAGTACTTC. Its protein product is CASSPAGTANDEQYF.

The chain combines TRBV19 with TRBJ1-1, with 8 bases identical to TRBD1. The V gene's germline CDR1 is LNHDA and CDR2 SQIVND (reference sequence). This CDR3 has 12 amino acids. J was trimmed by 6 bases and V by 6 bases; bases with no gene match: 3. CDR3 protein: CASSRGPAEAFF. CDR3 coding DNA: TGTGCCAGTAGCAGGGGGCCCGCTGAAGCTTTCTTT.

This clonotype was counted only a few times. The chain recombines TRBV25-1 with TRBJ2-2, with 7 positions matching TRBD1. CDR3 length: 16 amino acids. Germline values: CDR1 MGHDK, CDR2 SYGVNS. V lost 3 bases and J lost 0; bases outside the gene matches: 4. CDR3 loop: CASSDPQGANTGELFF. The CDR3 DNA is TGTGCCAGCAGTGACCCCCAGGGGGCGAACACCGGGGAGCTGTTTTTT.

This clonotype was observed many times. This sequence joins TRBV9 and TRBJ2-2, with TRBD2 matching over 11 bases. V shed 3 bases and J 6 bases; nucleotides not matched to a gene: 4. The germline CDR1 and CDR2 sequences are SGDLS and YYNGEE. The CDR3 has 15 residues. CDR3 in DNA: TGTGCCAGCAGCGCTGGACTAGCGGGTGCCGGGGAGCTGTTTTTT. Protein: CASSAGLAGAGELFF.